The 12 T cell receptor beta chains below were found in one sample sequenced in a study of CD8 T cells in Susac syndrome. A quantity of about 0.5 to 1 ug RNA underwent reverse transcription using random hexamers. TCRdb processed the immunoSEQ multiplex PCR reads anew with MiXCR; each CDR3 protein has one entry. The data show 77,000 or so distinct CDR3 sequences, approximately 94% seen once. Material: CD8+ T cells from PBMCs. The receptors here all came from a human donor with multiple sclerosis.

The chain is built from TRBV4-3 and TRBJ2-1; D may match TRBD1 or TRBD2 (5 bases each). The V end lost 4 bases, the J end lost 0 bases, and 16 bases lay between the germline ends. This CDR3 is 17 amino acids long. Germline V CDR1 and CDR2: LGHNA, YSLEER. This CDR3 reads CASSPDGARSSYNEQFF. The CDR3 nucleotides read TGCGCCAGCAGCCCGGACGGGGCCCGGAGCTCCTACAATGAGCAGTTCTTC.

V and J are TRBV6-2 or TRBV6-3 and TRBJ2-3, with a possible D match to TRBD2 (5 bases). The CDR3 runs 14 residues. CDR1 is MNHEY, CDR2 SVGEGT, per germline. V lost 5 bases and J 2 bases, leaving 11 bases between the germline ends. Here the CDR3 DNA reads TGTGCCAGCAGTCCCTTCCGGGACACAGATACGCAGTATTTT. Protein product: CASSPFRDTDTQYF.

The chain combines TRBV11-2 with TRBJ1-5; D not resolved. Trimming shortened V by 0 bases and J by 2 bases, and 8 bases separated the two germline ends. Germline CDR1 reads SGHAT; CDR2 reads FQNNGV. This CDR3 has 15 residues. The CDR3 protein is CASSLEYGGNQPQHF. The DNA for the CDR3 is TGTGCCAGCAGCTTAGAGTACGGTGGCAATCAGCCCCAGCATTTT.

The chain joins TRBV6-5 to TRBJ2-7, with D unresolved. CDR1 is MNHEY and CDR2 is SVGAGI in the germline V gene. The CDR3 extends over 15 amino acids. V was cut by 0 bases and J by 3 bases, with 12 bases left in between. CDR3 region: CASSYSTQGGYEQYF. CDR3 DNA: TGTGCCAGCAGTTACTCGACTCAAGGTGGCTACGAGCAGTACTTC.

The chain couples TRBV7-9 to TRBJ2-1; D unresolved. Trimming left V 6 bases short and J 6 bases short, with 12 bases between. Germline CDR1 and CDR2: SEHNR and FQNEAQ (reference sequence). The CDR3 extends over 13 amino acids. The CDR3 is CASRFDWTNEQFF. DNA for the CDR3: TGTGCCAGCAGGTTCGACTGGACCAATGAGCAGTTCTTC.

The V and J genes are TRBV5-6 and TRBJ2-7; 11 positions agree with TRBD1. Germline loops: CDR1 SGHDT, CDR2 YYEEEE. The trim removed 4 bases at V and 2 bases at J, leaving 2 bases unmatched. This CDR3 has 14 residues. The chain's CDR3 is CASSVGQGAYEQYF. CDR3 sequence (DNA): TGTGCCAGCAGCGTGGGACAGGGGGCCTACGAGCAGTACTTC.

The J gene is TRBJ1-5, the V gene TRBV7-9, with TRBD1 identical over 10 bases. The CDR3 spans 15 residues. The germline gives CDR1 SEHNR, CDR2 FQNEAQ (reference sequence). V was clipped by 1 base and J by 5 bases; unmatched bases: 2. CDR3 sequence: CASSLEGTGDQPQHF. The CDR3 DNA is TGTGCCAGCAGCTTAGAAGGGACAGGGGATCAGCCCCAGCATTTT.

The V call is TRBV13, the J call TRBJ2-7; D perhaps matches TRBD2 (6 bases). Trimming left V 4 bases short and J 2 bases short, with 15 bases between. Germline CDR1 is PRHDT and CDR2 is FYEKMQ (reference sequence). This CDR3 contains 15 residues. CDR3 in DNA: TGTGCCAGCAGCTCAAGGGACTCTTCCCCCTACGAGCAGTACTTC. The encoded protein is CASSSRDSSPYEQYF.

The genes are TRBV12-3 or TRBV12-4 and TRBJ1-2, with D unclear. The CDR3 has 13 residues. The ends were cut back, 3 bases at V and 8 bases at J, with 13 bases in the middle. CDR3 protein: CASSFESPGGYTF. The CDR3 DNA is TGTGCCAGCAGTTTTGAGTCCCCGGGGGGCTACACCTTC.

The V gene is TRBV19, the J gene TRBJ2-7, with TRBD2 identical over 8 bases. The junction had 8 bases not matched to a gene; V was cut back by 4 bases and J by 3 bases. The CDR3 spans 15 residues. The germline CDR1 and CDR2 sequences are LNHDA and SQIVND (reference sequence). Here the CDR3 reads CASSSVGTSGYEQYF. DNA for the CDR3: TGTGCCAGTAGTAGCGTGGGCACTAGCGGCTACGAGCAGTACTTC.

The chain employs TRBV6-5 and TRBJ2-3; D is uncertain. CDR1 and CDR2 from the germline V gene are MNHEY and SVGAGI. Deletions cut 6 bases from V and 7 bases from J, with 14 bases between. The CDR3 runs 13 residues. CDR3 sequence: CASSLLMENTQYF. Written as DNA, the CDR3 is TGTGCCAGCAGCCTCCTCATGGAAAATACGCAGTATTTT.

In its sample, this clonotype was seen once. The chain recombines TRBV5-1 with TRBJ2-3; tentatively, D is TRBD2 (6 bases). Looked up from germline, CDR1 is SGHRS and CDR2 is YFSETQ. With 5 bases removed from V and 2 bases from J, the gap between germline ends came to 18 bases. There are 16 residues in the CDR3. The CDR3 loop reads CASSPDRSGPTDTQYF. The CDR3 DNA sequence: TGCGCCAGCAGTCCGGACCGTAGCGGCCCCACAGATACGCAGTATTTT. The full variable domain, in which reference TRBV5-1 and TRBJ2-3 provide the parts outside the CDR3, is KAGVTQTPRYLIKTRGQQVTLSCSPISGHRSVSWYQQTPGQGLQFLFEYFSETQRNKGNFPGRFSGRQFSNSRSEMNVSTLELGDSALYLCASSPDRSGPTDTQYFGPGTRLTVL.